This is a list of T cell receptor beta chains from one sample in a study of T cell responses to AZD1222 COVID-19 vaccine. Assay: immunoSEQ multiplex PCR; the TCRdb copy retains only in-frame clones and omits some. The sample shows 120,000 or so clones, 80% to 90% of them seen only once. This specimen was peripheral blood, taken on day 0 of MenACWY control vaccination. Receptors were obtained from an adult in good health. Both conserved end residues are part of each CDR3.

v_gene: TRBV4-3; j_gene: TRBJ2-1; CDR3aa: CASSQRTEGSSYNEQFF
v_gene: TRBV6-4; j_gene: TRBJ2-2; CDR3aa: CASFRGLAGAPFTGELFF
v_gene: TRBV12-3/TRBV12-4; j_gene: TRBJ1-2; CDR3aa: CASTELYGYTF
v_gene: TRBV5-1; j_gene: TRBJ2-1; CDR3aa: CASSLRAGGDEQFF
v_gene: TRBV25-1; j_gene: TRBJ1-4; CDR3aa: CASSESGTGVEKLFF
v_gene: TRBV7-5; j_gene: TRBJ2-7; CDR3aa: CARSGRRGGLARWGTVDEQYF
v_gene: TRBV6-1; j_gene: TRBJ2-7; CDR3aa: CASSEGAGSYEQYF
v_gene: TRBV13; j_gene: TRBJ1-3; CDR3aa: CASRKQGTGNTIYF
v_gene: TRBV11-3; j_gene: TRBJ2-1; CDR3aa: CASSTVTYNEQFF
v_gene: TRBV4-1; j_gene: TRBJ2-2; CDR3aa: CASSYGTASGRADAGELFF
v_gene: TRBV7-2; j_gene: TRBJ2-3; CDR3aa: CASSLTVPSIGDTQYF
v_gene: TRBV9; j_gene: TRBJ1-3; CDR3aa: CASSVGGGSGNTIYF
v_gene: TRBV5-1; j_gene: TRBJ2-1; CDR3aa: CASSLDPPPGRFEQFF
v_gene: TRBV19; j_gene: TRBJ1-1; CDR3aa: CASSARYGGPPPRAEAFF
v_gene: TRBV4-2; j_gene: TRBJ2-2; CDR3aa: CASTGTSKNTGELFF
v_gene: TRBV6-1; j_gene: TRBJ1-1; CDR3aa: CASSEGGGWNTEAFF
v_gene: TRBV2; j_gene: TRBJ2-2; CDR3aa: CASVRTSGRVYTGELFF
v_gene: TRBV5-1; j_gene: TRBJ2-1; CDR3aa: CASSWRSMPYNEQFF
v_gene: TRBV13; j_gene: TRBJ2-7; CDR3aa: CASSLEGQLTYEQYF
v_gene: TRBV27; j_gene: TRBJ1-2; CDR3aa: CASSKGTGGGYTF
v_gene: TRBV9; j_gene: TRBJ1-2; CDR3aa: CASSVNDYGYTF
v_gene: TRBV27; j_gene: TRBJ1-6; CDR3aa: CASSSGQEYNSPLHF
v_gene: TRBV11-2; j_gene: TRBJ2-7; CDR3aa: CASSSRVSGYEQYF
v_gene: TRBV6-5; j_gene: TRBJ1-4; CDR3aa: CASSLTDVEKLFF
v_gene: TRBV11-2; j_gene: TRBJ2-1; CDR3aa: CASRDKSNEQFF
v_gene: TRBV11-3; j_gene: TRBJ2-7; CDR3aa: CASSLGSILAYEQYF
v_gene: TRBV7-3; j_gene: TRBJ2-1; CDR3aa: CASSLSFREQFF
v_gene: TRBV13; j_gene: TRBJ2-1; CDR3aa: CASSLLGSSYNEQFF
v_gene: TRBV23-1; j_gene: TRBJ2-7; CDR3aa: CASSPGGRFIEQYF
v_gene: TRBV7-2; j_gene: TRBJ2-1; CDR3aa: CASSLGPGGVEQFF
v_gene: TRBV7-6; j_gene: TRBJ1-1; CDR3aa: CASSSRGTGPNTEAFF
v_gene: TRBV28; j_gene: TRBJ1-1; CDR3aa: CASSPQSTEAFF
v_gene: TRBV28; j_gene: TRBJ1-5; CDR3aa: CASTTQRDRQPQHF
v_gene: TRBV6-2/TRBV6-3; j_gene: TRBJ1-1; CDR3aa: CASSLGYTEAFF
v_gene: TRBV11-2; j_gene: TRBJ2-7; CDR3aa: CASSLAGVLREQYF
v_gene: TRBV24-1; j_gene: TRBJ2-5; CDR3aa: CATSVSSGRQETQYF
v_gene: TRBV9; j_gene: TRBJ2-5; CDR3aa: CASSARTGQETQYF
v_gene: TRBV9; j_gene: TRBJ1-6; CDR3aa: CASSVAQNRGLTSPLHF
v_gene: TRBV12-3/TRBV12-4; j_gene: TRBJ2-7; CDR3aa: CASSLIGGYEQYF
v_gene: TRBV19; j_gene: TRBJ2-1; CDR3aa: CASSIDGPYNEQFF